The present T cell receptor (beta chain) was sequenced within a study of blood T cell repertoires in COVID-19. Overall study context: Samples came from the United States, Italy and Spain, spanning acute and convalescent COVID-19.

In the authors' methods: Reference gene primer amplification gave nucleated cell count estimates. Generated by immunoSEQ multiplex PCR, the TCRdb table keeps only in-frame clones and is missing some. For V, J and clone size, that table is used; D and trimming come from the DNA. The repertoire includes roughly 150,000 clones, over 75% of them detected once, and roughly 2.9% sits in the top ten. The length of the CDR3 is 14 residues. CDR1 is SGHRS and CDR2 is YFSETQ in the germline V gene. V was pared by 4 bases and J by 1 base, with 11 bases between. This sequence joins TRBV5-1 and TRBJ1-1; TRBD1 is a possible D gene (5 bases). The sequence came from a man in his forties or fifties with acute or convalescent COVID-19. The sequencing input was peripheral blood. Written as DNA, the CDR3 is TGCGCCAGCAGCACACCGACAGCGAACACTGAAGCTTTCTTT. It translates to CASSTPTANTEAFF.